This TCR beta chain was identified in a study of blood T cell repertoires in COVID-19. Study-wide context: Acute-phase and convalescent COVID-19 samples originated in the United States, Italy and Spain.

TCRdb's table, derived via immunoSEQ multiplex PCR, lists solely in-frame clones and lacks some. The sample lists 410,000 or so clones, approximately 91% occurring once. V lost 0 bases and J 7 bases, leaving 21 bases between the germline ends. The germline CDR1 and CDR2 sequences are SGHAT and FQNNGV. The CDR3 runs to 17 residues. The chain couples TRBV11-2 to TRBJ2-5; a possible D gene is TRBD2 (7 bases). The specimen was peripheral blood. The clonotype originates from a woman aged 40-49 years with COVID-19, enrolled during active disease. This CDR3 reads CASSLDNRAGAWGTQYF. For the CDR3, the DNA is TGTGCCAGCAGCTTAGATAACAGGGCGGGGGCATGGGGGACCCAGTACTTC.